This T cell receptor (beta chain) was observed in a study of CD8 T cells in ankylosing spondylitis. About this clonotype itself: As yet, its antigen is unknown.

Points from the study as a whole: Significant enrichment of disease-linked clones was reportedly seen in matched ankylosing spondylitis synovial fluid. Some motif variants were previously reported in reactive arthritis synovial fluid and blood.

V was shortened by 6 bases and J by 3 bases, with 15 bases between the two germline ends. Germline-derived CDR1 and CDR2 are SGHDN and FVKESK. The length of the CDR3 is 15 residues. TCRdb reprocessed the 5' RACE reads with MiXCR, giving one entry per CDR3 protein. The repertoire consists of roughly 150,000 distinct CDR3 sequences, with roughly 34% occurring once and the leading ten covering around 6.2%. Sample: synovial fluid, either unsorted or a sorted T cell fraction (not recorded which). This receptor was identified in a male donor with ankylosing spondylitis. The chain uses TRBV14 and TRBJ1-3; a possible D gene is TRBD1 (5 bases). The CDR3 spells CASRRYKGRGNTIYF. For the CDR3, the DNA is TGTGCCAGCAGACGCTATAAGGGGCGTGGAAACACCATATATTTT.